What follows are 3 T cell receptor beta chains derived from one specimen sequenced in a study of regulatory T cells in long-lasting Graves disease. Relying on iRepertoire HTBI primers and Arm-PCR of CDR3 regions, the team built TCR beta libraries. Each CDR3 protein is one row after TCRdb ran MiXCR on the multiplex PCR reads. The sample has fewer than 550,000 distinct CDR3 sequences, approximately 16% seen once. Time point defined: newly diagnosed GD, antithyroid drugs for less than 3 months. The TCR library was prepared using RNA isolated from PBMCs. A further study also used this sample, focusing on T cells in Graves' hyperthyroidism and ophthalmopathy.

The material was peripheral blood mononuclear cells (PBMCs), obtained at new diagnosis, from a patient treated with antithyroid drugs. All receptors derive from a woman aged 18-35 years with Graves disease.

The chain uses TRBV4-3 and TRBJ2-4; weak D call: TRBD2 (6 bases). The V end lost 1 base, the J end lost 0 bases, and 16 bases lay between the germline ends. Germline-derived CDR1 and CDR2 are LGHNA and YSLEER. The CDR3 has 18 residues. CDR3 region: CASSQVTMGGEAKNIQYF. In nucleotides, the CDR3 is TGCGCCAGCAGCCAAGTGACCATGGGAGGCGAAGCCAAAAACATTCAGTACTTC.

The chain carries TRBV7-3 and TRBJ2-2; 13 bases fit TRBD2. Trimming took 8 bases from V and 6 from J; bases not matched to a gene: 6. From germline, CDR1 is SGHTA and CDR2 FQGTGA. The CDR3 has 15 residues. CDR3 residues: CASQETSGRSGELFF. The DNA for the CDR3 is TGTGCCAGCCAGGAGACTAGCGGGAGGTCCGGGGAGCTGTTTTTT.

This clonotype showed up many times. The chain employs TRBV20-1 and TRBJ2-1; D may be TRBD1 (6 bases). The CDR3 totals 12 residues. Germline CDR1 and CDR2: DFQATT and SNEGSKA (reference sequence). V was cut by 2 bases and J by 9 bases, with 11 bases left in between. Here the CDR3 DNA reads TGCAGTGCTAGATCAGGGGCCGCTGAGCAGTTCTTC. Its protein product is CSARSGAAEQFF.